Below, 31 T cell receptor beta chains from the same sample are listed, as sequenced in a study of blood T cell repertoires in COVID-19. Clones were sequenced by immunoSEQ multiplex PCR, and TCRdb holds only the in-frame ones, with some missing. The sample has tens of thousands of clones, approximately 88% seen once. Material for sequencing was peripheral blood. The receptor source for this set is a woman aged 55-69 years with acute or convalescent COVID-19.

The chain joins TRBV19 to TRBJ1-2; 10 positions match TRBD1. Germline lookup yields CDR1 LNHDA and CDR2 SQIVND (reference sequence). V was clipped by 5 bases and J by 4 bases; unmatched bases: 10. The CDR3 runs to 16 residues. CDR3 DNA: TGTGCCAGTAGTCCCCTCCCGGGACAGGGGTCCTATGGCTACACCTTC. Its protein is CASSPLPGQGSYGYTF.

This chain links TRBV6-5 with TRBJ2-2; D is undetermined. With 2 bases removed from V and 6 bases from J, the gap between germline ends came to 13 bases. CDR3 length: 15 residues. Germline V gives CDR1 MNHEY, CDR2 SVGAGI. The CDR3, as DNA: TGTGCCAGCAGTTACCTCCCCACGGCGGCCGGGGAGCTGTTTTTT. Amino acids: CASSYLPTAAGELFF.

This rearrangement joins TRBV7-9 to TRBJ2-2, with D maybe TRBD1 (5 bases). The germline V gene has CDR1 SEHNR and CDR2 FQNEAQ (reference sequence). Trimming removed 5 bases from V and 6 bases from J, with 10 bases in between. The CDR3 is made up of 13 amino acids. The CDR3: CASSQDSAGELFF. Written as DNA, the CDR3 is TGTGCCAGCAGCCAAGACAGCGCCGGGGAGCTGTTTTTT.

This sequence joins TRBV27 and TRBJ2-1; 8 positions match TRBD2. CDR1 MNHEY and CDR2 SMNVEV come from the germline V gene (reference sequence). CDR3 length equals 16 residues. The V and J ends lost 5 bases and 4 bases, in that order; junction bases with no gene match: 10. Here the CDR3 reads CASSPRLAGRYNEQFF. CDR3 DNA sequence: TGTGCCAGCAGTCCCCGCTTAGCGGGGCGATACAATGAGCAGTTCTTC.

The CDR3 sequence is CASSADRGLPLHF. The CDR3, as DNA: TGTGCCAGCAGCGCCGACAGGGGATTACCCCTCCACTTT. V and J are TRBV6-4 and TRBJ1-6; 8 nucleotides align to TRBD1. Germline V gene lookup returns CDR1 MRHNA and CDR2 SNTAGT. The CDR3 contains 13 residues. Trimming at V came to 6 bases and at J to 12 bases, leaving 7 bases not matched to a gene.

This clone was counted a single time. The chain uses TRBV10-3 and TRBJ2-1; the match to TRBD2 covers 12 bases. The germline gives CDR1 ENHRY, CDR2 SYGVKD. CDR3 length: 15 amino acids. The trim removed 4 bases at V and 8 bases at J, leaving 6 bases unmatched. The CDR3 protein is CAISGLAGGPDEQFF. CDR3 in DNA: TGTGCCATCAGTGGCCTAGCGGGGGGGCCTGATGAGCAGTTCTTC.

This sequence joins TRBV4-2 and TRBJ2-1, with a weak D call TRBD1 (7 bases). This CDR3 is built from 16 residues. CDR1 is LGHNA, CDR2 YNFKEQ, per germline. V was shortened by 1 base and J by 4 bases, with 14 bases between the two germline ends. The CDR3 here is CASSQGGAGGYNEQFF. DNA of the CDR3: TGTGCCAGCAGCCAAGGCGGGGCAGGGGGATACAATGAGCAGTTCTTC.

CDR3 in DNA: TGTGCCAGCCAGGAGGGTTTTGCTGAAGCTTTCTTT. Residues: CASQEGFAEAFF. The chain recombines TRBV5-6 with TRBJ1-1; D gene unclear. The CDR3 sequence is 12 residues long. Germline CDR1 SGHDT, CDR2 YYEEEE. V lost 7 bases to trimming and J lost 6 bases, with 13 bases between them.

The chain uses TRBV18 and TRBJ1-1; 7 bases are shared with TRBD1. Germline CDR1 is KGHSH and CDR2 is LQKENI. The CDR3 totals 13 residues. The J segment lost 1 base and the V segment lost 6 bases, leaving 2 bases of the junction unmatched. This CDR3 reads CASSAGGNTEAFF. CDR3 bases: TGTGCCAGCTCTGCAGGGGGGAACACTGAAGCTTTCTTT. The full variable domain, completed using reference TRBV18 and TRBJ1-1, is NAGVMQNPRHLVRRRGQEARLRCSPMKGHSHVYWYRQLPEEGLKFMVYLQKENIIDESGMPKERFSAEFPKEGPSILRIQQVVRGDSAAYFCASSAGGNTEAFFGQGTRLTVV.

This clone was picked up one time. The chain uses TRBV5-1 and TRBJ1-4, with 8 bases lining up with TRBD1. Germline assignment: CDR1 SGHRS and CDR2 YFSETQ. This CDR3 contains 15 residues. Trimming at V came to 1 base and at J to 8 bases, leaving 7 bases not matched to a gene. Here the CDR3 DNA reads TGCGCCAGCAGCTTGCAGGGGGCGCGAGGAGAAAAACTGTTTTTT. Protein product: CASSLQGARGEKLFF. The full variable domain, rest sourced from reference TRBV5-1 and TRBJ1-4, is KAGVTQTPRYLIKTRGQQVTLSCSPISGHRSVSWYQQTPGQGLQFLFEYFSETQRNKGNFPGRFSGRQFSNSRSEMNVSTLELGDSALYLCASSLQGARGEKLFFGSGTQLSVL.

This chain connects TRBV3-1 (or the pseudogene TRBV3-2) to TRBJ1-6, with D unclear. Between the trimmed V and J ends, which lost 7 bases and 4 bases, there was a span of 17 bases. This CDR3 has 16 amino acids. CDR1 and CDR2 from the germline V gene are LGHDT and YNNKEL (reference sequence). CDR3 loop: CASKPEGAMYNSPLHF. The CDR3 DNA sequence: TGTGCCAGCAAACCAGAGGGTGCTATGTATAATTCACCCCTCCACTTT.

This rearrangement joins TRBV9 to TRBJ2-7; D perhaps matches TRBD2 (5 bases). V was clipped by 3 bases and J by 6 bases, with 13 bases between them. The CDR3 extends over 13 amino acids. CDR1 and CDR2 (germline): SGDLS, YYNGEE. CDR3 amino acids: CASSAGLSGEQYV. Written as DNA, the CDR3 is TGTGCCAGCAGCGCCGGACTGTCGGGCGAGCAGTACGTC.

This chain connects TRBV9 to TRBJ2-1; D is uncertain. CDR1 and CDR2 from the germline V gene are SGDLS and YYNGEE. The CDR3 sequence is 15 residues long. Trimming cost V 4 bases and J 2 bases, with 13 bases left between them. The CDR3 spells CASSPAHSTYNEQFF. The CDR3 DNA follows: TGTGCCAGCAGCCCAGCTCACAGCACCTACAATGAGCAGTTCTTC.

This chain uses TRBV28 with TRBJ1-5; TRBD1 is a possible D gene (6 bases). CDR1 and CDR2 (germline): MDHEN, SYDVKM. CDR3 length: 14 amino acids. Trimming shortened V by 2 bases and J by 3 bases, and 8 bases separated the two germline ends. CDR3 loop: CASSLRQVNQPQHF. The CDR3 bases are TGTGCCAGCAGTTTAAGACAGGTCAATCAGCCCCAGCATTTT.

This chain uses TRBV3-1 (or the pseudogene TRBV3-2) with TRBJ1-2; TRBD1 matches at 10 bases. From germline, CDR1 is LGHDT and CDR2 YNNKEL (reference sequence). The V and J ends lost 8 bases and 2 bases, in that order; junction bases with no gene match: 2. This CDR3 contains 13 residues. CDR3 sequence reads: CASSDRGNYGYTF. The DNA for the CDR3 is TGTGCCAGCTCGGACAGGGGGAACTATGGCTACACCTTC.

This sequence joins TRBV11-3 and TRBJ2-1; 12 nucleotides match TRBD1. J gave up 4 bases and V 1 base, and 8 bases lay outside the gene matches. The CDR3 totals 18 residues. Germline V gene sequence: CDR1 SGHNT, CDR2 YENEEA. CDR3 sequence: CASSLGRDRGRLYNEQFF. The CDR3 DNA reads TGTGCCAGCAGCTTAGGTCGGGACAGGGGGCGCTTATACAATGAGCAGTTCTTC.

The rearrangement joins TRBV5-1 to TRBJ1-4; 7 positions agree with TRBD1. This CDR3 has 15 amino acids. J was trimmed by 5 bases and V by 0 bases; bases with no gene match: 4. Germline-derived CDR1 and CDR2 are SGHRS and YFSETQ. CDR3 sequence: CASSLAVQGNEKLFF. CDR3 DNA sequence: TGCGCCAGCAGCTTGGCCGTACAGGGGAATGAAAAACTGTTTTTT.

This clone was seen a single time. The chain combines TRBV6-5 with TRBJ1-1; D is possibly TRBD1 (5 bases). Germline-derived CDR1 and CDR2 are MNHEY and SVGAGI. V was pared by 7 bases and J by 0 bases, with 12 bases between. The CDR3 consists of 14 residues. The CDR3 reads CASKTGLLNTEAFF. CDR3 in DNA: TGTGCCAGCAAAACAGGTTTACTGAACACTGAAGCTTTCTTT.

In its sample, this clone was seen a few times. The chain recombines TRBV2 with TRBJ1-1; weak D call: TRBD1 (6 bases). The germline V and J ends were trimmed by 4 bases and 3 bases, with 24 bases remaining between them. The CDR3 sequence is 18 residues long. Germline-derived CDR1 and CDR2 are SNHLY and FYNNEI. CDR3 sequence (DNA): TGTGCCAGCAGTGTTAGGATCGACAGGCGCCGGATATACACTGAAGCTTTCTTT. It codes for CASSVRIDRRRIYTEAFF.

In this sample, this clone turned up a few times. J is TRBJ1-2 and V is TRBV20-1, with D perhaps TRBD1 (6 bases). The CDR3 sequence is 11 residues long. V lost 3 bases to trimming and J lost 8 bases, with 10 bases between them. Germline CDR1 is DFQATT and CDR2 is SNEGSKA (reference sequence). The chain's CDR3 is CSASQGKGYTF. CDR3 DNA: TGCAGTGCTAGCCAGGGGAAAGGCTACACCTTC.

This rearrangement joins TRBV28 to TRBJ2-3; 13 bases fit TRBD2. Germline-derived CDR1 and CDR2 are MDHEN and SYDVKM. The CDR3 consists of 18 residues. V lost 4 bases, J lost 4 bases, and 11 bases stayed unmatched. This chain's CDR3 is CASSSMTSGGLHADTQYF. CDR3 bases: TGTGCCAGCAGTTCAATGACTAGCGGGGGGCTTCATGCAGATACGCAGTATTTT.

The CDR3 reads CASSLTGVYGNTIYF. The DNA for the CDR3 is TGTGCCAGCAGTCTTACAGGGGTATATGGAAACACCATATATTTT. This chain links TRBV28 with TRBJ1-3; 7 bases match TRBD1. The CDR3 runs 15 residues. V dropped 5 bases and J dropped 3; count of bases not matched to a gene: 7. Per germline, CDR1 MDHEN and CDR2 SYDVKM.

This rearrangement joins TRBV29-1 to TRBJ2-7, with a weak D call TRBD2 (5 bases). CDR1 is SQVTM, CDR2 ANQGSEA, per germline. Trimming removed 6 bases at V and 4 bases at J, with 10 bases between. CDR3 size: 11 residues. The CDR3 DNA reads TGCAGCGTGAGGGATAGTTACGAGCAGTACGTC. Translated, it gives CSVRDSYEQYV.

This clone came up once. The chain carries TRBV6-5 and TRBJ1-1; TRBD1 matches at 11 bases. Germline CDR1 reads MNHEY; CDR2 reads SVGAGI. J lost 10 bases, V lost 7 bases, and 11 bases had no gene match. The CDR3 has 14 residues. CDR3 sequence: CASTLEGTGGRAFF. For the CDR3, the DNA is TGTGCCAGCACGCTGGAGGGGACAGGGGGAAGAGCTTTCTTT.

The DNA for the CDR3 is TGTGCCAGCAGTTTAACTAGCGGGAGCTACGAGCAGTACGTC. Residues: CASSLTSGSYEQYV. The rearrangement links TRBV27 to TRBJ2-7; 11 positions agree with TRBD2. Germline CDR1 is MNHEY and CDR2 is SMNVEV (reference sequence). This CDR3 comprises 14 residues. V dropped 2 bases and J dropped 3; count of bases not matched to a gene: 0.

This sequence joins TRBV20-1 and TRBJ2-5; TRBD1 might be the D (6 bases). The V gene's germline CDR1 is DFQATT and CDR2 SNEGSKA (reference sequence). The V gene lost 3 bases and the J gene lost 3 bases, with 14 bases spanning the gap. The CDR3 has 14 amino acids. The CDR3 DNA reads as TGCAGTGCTAGTCTCGGGACACTGGAAGAGACCCAGTACTTC. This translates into CSASLGTLEETQYF.

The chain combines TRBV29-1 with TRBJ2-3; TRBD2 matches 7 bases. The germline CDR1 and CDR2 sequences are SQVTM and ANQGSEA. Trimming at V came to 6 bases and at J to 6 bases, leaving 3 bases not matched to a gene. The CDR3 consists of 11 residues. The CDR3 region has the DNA TGCAGCGTAGGGGACTATGATACGCAGTATTTT. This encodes CSVGDYDTQYF.

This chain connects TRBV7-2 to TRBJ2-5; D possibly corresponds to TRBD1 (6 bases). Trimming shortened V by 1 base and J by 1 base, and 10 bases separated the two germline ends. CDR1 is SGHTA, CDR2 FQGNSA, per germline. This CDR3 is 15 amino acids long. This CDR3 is CASSLVAGVQETQYF. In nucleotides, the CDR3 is TGTGCCAGCAGCTTAGTGGCAGGGGTCCAAGAGACCCAGTACTTC.

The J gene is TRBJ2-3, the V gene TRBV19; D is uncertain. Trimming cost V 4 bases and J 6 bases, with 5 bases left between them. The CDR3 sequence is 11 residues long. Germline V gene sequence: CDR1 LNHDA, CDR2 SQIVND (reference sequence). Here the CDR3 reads CASSNLDTQYF. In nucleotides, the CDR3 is TGTGCCAGTAGTAATCTGGATACGCAGTATTTT.

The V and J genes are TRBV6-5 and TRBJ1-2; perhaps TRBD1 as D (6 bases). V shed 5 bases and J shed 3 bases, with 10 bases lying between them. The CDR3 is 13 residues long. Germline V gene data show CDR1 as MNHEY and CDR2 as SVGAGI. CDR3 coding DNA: TGTGCCAGCAGTCAAACAGGGTACTATGGCTACACCTTC. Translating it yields CASSQTGYYGYTF.

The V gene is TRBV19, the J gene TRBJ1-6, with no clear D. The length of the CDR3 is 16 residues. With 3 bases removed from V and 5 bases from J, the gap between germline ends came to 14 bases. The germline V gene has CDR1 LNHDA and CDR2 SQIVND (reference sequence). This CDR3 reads CASSMVRRADNSPLHF. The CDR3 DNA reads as TGTGCCAGTAGTATGGTACGGAGGGCGGATAATTCACCCCTCCACTTT.